These 8 T cell receptor beta chains originate from one sample sequenced in a study of radiation and T cells in renal cell carcinoma (dated by TCRdb to the early 2020s). Libraries came from the immunoSEQ multiplex PCR assay. TCRdb obtained this table from immuneACCESS and retained in-frame rearrangements with V and J assigned. These tables miss some clones; where compared with another copy, unresolved V genes account for less than half of the shortfall, and the remainder is unexplained. The sample table holds more than 65,000 clones, of which roughly 85% were seen once. The ten biggest clones cover 20% to 25% of the sample. Sample time point, as interpreted from the label and publication: blood 2 weeks post-SBRT. Sample treatment or condition, as interpreted from the label and publication: 15 Gy SBRT to primary tumor, nephrectomy 4 weeks later. The sequencing used blood, collected from a patient whose treatment included radiotherapy and nephrectomy. The receptors shown here come from a woman aged 50 to 60 with renal cell carcinoma.

The J gene is TRBJ2-7, the V gene TRBV28, with D possibly being TRBD1 (6 bases). This CDR3 region has 13 residues. The ends were cut back, 8 bases at V and 4 bases at J, with 15 bases in the middle. The germline V gene has CDR1 MDHEN and CDR2 SYDVKM. This CDR3 is CASAGTTEYEQYF. The CDR3 DNA reads as TGTGCCAGCGCCGGGACAACCGAGTACGAGCAGTACTTC.

The genes are TRBV5-6 and TRBJ1-2; 10 nucleotides align to TRBD1. Germline CDR1 and CDR2: SGHDT and YYEEEE. With 6 bases clipped from V and 5 bases from J, the junction kept 4 bases outside the gene matches. The CDR3 length is 13 residues. In DNA form, the CDR3 reads TGTGCCAGCAAGGGACAGGGGCTGTATGGCTACACCTTC. It translates to CASKGQGLYGYTF.

The table lists this clone with a count of one. The chain carries TRBV7-9 and TRBJ2-7, with D perhaps assigned TRBD1 or TRBD2 (6 bases each). V lost 4 bases and J 2 bases, leaving 27 bases between the germline ends. This CDR3 comprises 19 residues. CDR1 and CDR2 from the germline V gene are SEHNR and FQNEAQ (reference sequence). The CDR3 loop is CASSSTGRSEGRDTYEQYF. The CDR3 DNA reads as TGTGCCAGCAGCTCCACAGGGAGGTCAGAGGGCAGGGATACCTACGAGCAGTACTTC.

The chain links TRBV21-1 to TRBJ2-7; TRBD2, the table's D call, was not compared with the DNA. TRBV21-1 is a recognized pseudogene. The CDR3 spans 17 residues. CDR3 sequence (DNA): TGTGCCAGCAGCAAAGCAGGACTAGCGGTGTGCCGCTACGAGCAGTACTTC. Translation gives CASSKAGLAVCRYEQYF.

The chain links TRBV9 to TRBJ1-1, with TRBD1 identical over 8 bases. In germline, CDR1 is SGDLS, CDR2 YYNGEE. CDR3 length: 14 residues. Losses at the gene ends were 3 bases for V and 1 base for J; bases not matched to a gene: 2. The CDR3 protein is CASSAGTGNTEAFF. CDR3 DNA: TGTGCCAGCAGCGCGGGGACAGGGAACACTGAAGCTTTCTTT.

The chain has TRBV5-4 and TRBJ2-3, with a weak D call TRBD1 (5 bases). This CDR3 spans 15 amino acids. V lost 3 bases to trimming and J lost 0 bases, with 11 bases between them. Germline V gene sequence: CDR1 SGHNT, CDR2 YYREEE (reference sequence). The chain's CDR3 is CASSYKSGSTDTQYF. CDR3 DNA sequence: TGTGCCAGCAGCTACAAGTCAGGGAGCACAGATACGCAGTATTTT.

This clone was recorded once. The gene calls are TRBV7-9 and TRBJ2-7; perhaps TRBD2 as D (7 bases). This CDR3 contains 17 residues. Looked up from germline, CDR1 is SEHNR and CDR2 is FQNEAQ (reference sequence). The V end was cut by 5 bases, the J end by 2 bases, with 22 bases between. The CDR3 spells CASSESSGGARTYEQYF. Written as DNA, the CDR3 is TGTGCCAGCAGCGAAAGCTCGGGGGGCGCGAGAACCTACGAGCAGTACTTC.

CDR3 amino acids: CASSFGVLVNEKLFF. CDR3 nucleotide sequence: TGTGCCAGCAGCTTTGGAGTTCTCGTTAATGAAAAACTGTTTTTT. This sequence joins TRBV7-2 and TRBJ1-4; no clear D gene. The germline gives CDR1 SGHTA, CDR2 FQGNSA. The CDR3 has 15 residues. V lost 3 bases and J 4 bases, leaving 12 bases between the germline ends.